These 4 T cell receptor beta chains share one sample of origin, sequenced in a study of T cells in Graves' hyperthyroidism and ophthalmopathy. TCR beta CDR3 regions were amplified from RNA. The TCR CDR3 was amplified in a first-round RT-PCR using the HTBI primer set. TCRdb re-analysed the multiplex PCR reads in MiXCR, keeping a single row per CDR3 protein. The sample records some 570,000 distinct CDR3 sequences, 14% being singletons. Sequencing input: blood. Every receptor here comes from a woman younger than 35 with Graves' ophthalmopathy.

This clonotype occurred many times. V usage is TRBV30 and J usage is TRBJ1-5; maybe TRBD1 (6 bases). Trimming stripped 2 bases from V and 5 bases from J, with 16 bases between. CDR3 length equals 15 residues. Germline CDR1 reads GTSNPN; CDR2 reads SVGIG (reference sequence). The CDR3 loop is CAWSRPGHSYQPQHF. The CDR3 DNA sequence: TGTGCCTGGAGTCGTCCGGGACACTCTTATCAGCCCCAGCATTTT.

V usage is TRBV19 and J usage is TRBJ1-6; D uncertain. The ends were cut back, 3 bases at V and 4 bases at J, with 13 bases in the middle. Germline V gene lookup returns CDR1 LNHDA and CDR2 SQIVND (reference sequence). The CDR3 is 16 amino acids. The CDR3 here is CASSIRANWYNSPLHF. In DNA, the CDR3 is TGTGCCAGTAGTATCAGAGCGAATTGGTATAATTCACCCCTCCACTTT.

This clonotype showed up just a few times. The chain uses TRBV24-1 and TRBJ2-1; D may be TRBD1 (6 bases). Germline V gives CDR1 KGHDR, CDR2 SFDVKD. Trimming removed 5 bases at V and 8 bases at J, with 21 bases between. The CDR3 has 16 amino acids. The CDR3 reads CATSGLTGRPGDEQFF. As DNA, the CDR3 is TGTGCCACCAGTGGCTTGACAGGACGTCCGGGCGATGAGCAGTTCTTC.

This chain uses TRBV2 with TRBJ2-1, with TRBD2 matching 9 bases. Germline lookup yields CDR1 SNHLY and CDR2 FYNNEI. This CDR3 has 15 amino acids. V trimming: 6 bases; J trimming: 3 bases; junction bases outside the gene matches: 6. CDR3 DNA: TGTGCCAGCAGGTTGGAGACTAGCGGCTACAATGAGCAGTTCTTC. Protein product: CASRLETSGYNEQFF.